This paragraph covers one TCR beta chain sequence. Its antigen is not known. The sample comes from a study of beta chain features in type 1 diabetes. The overall study: Age, gender and cell yields were alike across patients and healthy donors. Study-wide results and caveats: All four CD4+ subsets from Type 1 diabetes patients carried moderately but significantly shorter TCRB CDR3s.

V shed 2 bases and J 7 bases; nucleotides not matched to a gene: 12. The CDR3 length is 17 residues. The germline V gene encodes CDR1 LNHDA and CDR2 SQIVND (reference sequence). Sequenced material consisted of expressed TCRB transcripts (all of the isolated RNA was reverse transcribed). Here immunoSEQ multiplex PCR was the method, and the copy in TCRdb shows in-frame clones only, minus some. The table records some 370,000 clones, over 8.5% of them present only once. The V gene is TRBV19, the J gene TRBJ1-5; 9 bases align to TRBD1. Sequenced material: central memory CD4+ T cells from blood. The source is a man aged 30 to 45 with type 1 diabetes. CDR3 region: CASSIMGSRQGVQPQHF. In DNA form, the CDR3 reads TGTGCCAGTAGTATAATGGGCTCCCGACAGGGGGTACAGCCCCAGCATTTT.